Below are 24 T cell receptor beta chains sequenced from a single sample in a study of T cells after yellow fever vaccination. TCRdb itself ran the 5' RACE reads through MiXCR, one entry per CDR3 protein. The repertoire has roughly 310,000 distinct CDR3 sequences, about 9.5% of them found once; the top ten carry about 20%. The sample was PBMCs, taken on the day of the first yellow fever vaccination. The receptor source for this set is a man younger than 35 who received the YFV17D yellow fever vaccine.

This chain uses TRBV7-9 with TRBJ2-7; 9 bases fit TRBD2. The germline CDR1 and CDR2 sequences are SEHNR and FQNEAQ (reference sequence). V gave up 3 bases and J gave up 3 bases; unmatched junction bases: 9. The CDR3 has 16 residues. The CDR3 DNA is TGTGCCAGCAGCTTCGTAGTAGCGGGGGCGAACTACGAGCAGTACTTC. The encoded protein is CASSFVVAGANYEQYF.

The chain carries TRBV6-2 or TRBV6-3 and TRBJ2-1, with D maybe TRBD2 (5 bases). Per the germline V gene, CDR1 is MNHEY and CDR2 is SVGEGT. V was cut by 6 bases and J by 8 bases, with 14 bases left in between. The length of the CDR3 is 13 residues. The CDR3, as DNA: TGTGCCAGCAGGGTACTAGTCATCGATGAGCAGTTCTTC. It codes for CASRVLVIDEQFF.

This clonotype was recorded at least ten times. V gene TRBV4-1 combines with J gene TRBJ2-7; TRBD1 is a possible D gene (6 bases). Germline V lookup: CDR1 MGHRA, CDR2 YSYEKL. The CDR3 has 17 residues. V lost 1 base and J lost 3, with 19 bases in between. The DNA of the CDR3 is TGCGCCAGCAGCCAAGGGGGCTCAAGGACAGACAGCTACGAGCAGTACTTC. Translation: CASSQGGSRTDSYEQYF.

V and J are TRBV3-1 and TRBJ2-1; no definite D call. V was pared by 4 bases and J by 5 bases, with 15 bases between. The germline V gene has CDR1 LGHDT and CDR2 YNNKEL (reference sequence). This CDR3 is built from 15 residues. CDR3 DNA sequence: TGTGCCAGCAGCCGAATATTCCTAGAAAACAATGAGCAGTTCTTC. Amino acid sequence: CASSRIFLENNEQFF.

This clonotype has a count of ten or more. The chain employs TRBV2 and TRBJ2-7; TRBD1 is a possible D gene (6 bases). Trimming pared 6 bases from V and 1 base from J, leaving 7 bases between. The CDR3 length is 12 residues. Per germline, CDR1 SNHLY and CDR2 FYNNEI. Here the CDR3 DNA reads TGTGCCAGCAGAGGGGGATCCTACGAGCAGTACGTC. It translates to CASRGGSYEQYV.

The chain recombines TRBV5-4 with TRBJ2-1; 9 positions match TRBD1. The CDR3 sequence is 14 residues long. The V segment lost 4 bases and the J segment 5 bases; nucleotides outside the gene matches: 4. Germline CDR1 reads SGHNT; CDR2 reads YYREEE (reference sequence). CDR3 sequence reads: CASSPGQGHNEQFF. CDR3 DNA: TGTGCCAGCAGCCCGGGACAGGGCCACAATGAGCAGTTCTTC.

V gene TRBV4-1 combines with J gene TRBJ2-7; a weak D match, TRBD1 (5 bases). Germline V lookup: CDR1 MGHRA, CDR2 YSYEKL. This CDR3 contains 14 residues. The V gene lost 5 bases and the J gene lost 3 bases, with 14 bases spanning the gap. CDR3 protein: CASSLTIGVYEQYF. DNA of the CDR3: TGCGCCAGCAGCTTGACCATAGGGGTCTACGAGCAGTACTTC.

This clonotype has more than one count but fewer than ten. This chain connects TRBV9 to TRBJ1-5; TRBD1 might be the D (5 bases). Germline CDR1 is SGDLS and CDR2 is YYNGEE. This CDR3 is 15 amino acids long. The V end lost 0 bases, the J end lost 4 bases, and 11 bases lay between the germline ends. CDR3 loop: CASSVAGGMNQPQHF. The DNA for the CDR3 is TGTGCCAGCAGCGTAGCCGGGGGGATGAATCAGCCCCAGCATTTT. Variable domain in full (rest from reference TRBV9 and TRBJ1-5): DSGVTQTPKHLITATGQRVTLRCSPRSGDLSVYWYQQSLDQGLQFLIQYYNGEERAKGNILERFSAQQFPDLHSELNLSSLELGDSALYFCASSVAGGMNQPQHFGDGTRLSIL.

There are many counts of this clonotype. The chain's CDR3 is CASINGRGQPQHF. CDR3 bases: TGTGCCAGCATCAACGGTCGCGGGCAGCCCCAGCATTTT. V and J are TRBV12-3 or TRBV12-4 and TRBJ1-5; D gene unclear. V was clipped by 7 bases and J by 7 bases, with 14 bases between them. This CDR3 is built from 13 residues.

There are a few counts of this clonotype. V is TRBV20-1 and J is TRBJ1-2; 8 bases align to TRBD1. J was trimmed by 8 bases and V by 5 bases; bases with no gene match: 7. Germline CDR1 is DFQATT and CDR2 is SNEGSKA (reference sequence). The CDR3 is 12 amino acids. Here the CDR3 DNA reads TGCAGTGCTGGAAAAACAGGGGGAGGCTACACCTTC. Protein: CSAGKTGGGYTF.

This clonotype was observed a few times. This chain connects TRBV4-3 to TRBJ1-6; D remains unclear. Trimming left V 1 base short and J 10 bases short, with 11 bases between. Germline lookup yields CDR1 LGHNA and CDR2 YSLEER. The CDR3 consists of 14 residues. The CDR3 sequence: CASSQASQLSPLHF. For the CDR3, the DNA is TGCGCCAGCAGCCAAGCCTCTCAGTTATCACCCCTCCACTTT.

The chain employs TRBV12-3 or TRBV12-4 and TRBJ2-1; perhaps TRBD2 as D (5 bases). V was trimmed by 8 bases and J by 6 bases, leaving 14 bases between them. The CDR3 contains 13 residues. The CDR3 sequence is CASGFWTANEQFF. The CDR3 nucleotides read TGTGCCAGCGGATTTTGGACTGCCAATGAGCAGTTCTTC.

The chain links TRBV7-2 to TRBJ1-5, with D possibly being TRBD1 (6 bases). V lost 5 bases, J lost 0 bases, and 14 bases lay in between. Germline CDR1 is SGHTA and CDR2 is FQGNSA. The CDR3 runs 16 residues. DNA of the CDR3: TGTGCCAGCAGCGAGGGGACATCCCTTAGCAATCAGCCCCAGCATTTT. Translation gives CASSEGTSLSNQPQHF.

V and J are TRBV6-5 and TRBJ1-1; no firm D call. The CDR3 loop spans 11 amino acids. CDR1 and CDR2 from the germline V gene are MNHEY and SVGAGI. Deletions cut 8 bases from V and 1 base from J, with 5 bases between. CDR3 region: CASARNTEAFF. The CDR3 region has the DNA TGTGCCAGCGCGCGGAACACTGAAGCTTTCTTT.

This rearrangement joins TRBV11-2 to TRBJ2-7; TRBD1 or TRBD2 may be the D gene (6 bases each). The V end lost 5 bases, the J end lost 6 bases, and 20 bases lay between the germline ends. The CDR3 runs to 15 residues. Looked up from germline, CDR1 is SGHAT and CDR2 is FQNNGV. The CDR3 loop reads CASSQGSWRGSEQYF. The CDR3 DNA reads as TGTGCCAGCAGCCAGGGGAGTTGGAGGGGAAGCGAGCAGTACTTC. Together with reference TRBV11-2 and TRBJ2-7, the CDR3 gives the full variable domain: EAGVAQSPRYKIIEKRQSVAFWCNPISGHATLYWYQQILGQGPKLLIQFQNNGVVDDSQLPKDRFSAERLKGVDSTLKIQPAKLEDSAVYLCASSQGSWRGSEQYFGPGTRLTVT.

This clonotype was counted between two and nine times. V is TRBV6-1 and J is TRBJ2-7; D call uncertain. The V gene's germline CDR1 is MNHNS and CDR2 SASEGT. The CDR3 has 13 amino acids. V shed 8 bases and J shed 2 bases, with 13 bases lying between them. This CDR3 reads CASGRALPYEQYF. In nucleotides, the CDR3 is TGTGCCAGCGGTCGGGCACTCCCCTACGAGCAGTACTTC.

The CDR3 DNA follows: TGTGCCAGCTCAGCCTCCGGCCTTGAAGAGGACACTGAAGCTTTCTTT. This translates into CASSASGLEEDTEAFF. The chain links TRBV18 to TRBJ1-1; D unclear. Trimming pared 5 bases from V and 3 bases from J, leaving 19 bases between. CDR1 and CDR2 from the germline V gene are KGHSH and LQKENI. The CDR3 is made up of 16 amino acids.

This clonotype was observed at least ten times. The chain carries TRBV5-1 and TRBJ1-6, with D unresolved. The CDR3 sequence is 16 residues long. Germline lookup yields CDR1 SGHRS and CDR2 YFSETQ. The V end was cut by 0 bases, the J end by 6 bases, with 13 bases between. The DNA for the CDR3 is TGCGCCAGCAGCTTGGAGTCAAGGGTTATTAATTCACCCCTCCACTTT. It translates to CASSLESRVINSPLHF.

The V gene is TRBV29-1, the J gene TRBJ2-2; D unresolved. Germline V gene data show CDR1 as SQVTM and CDR2 as ANQGSEA. CDR3 length: 14 residues. V was trimmed by 7 bases and J by 2 bases, leaving 14 bases between them. For the CDR3, the DNA is TGCAGCGCCCGAAAGCTGGGAAACACCGGGGAGCTGTTTTTT. This encodes CSARKLGNTGELFF.

This clonotype has ten or more counts. The chain has TRBV27 and TRBJ2-3; D is possibly TRBD1 (5 bases). Trimming left V 5 bases short and J 1 base short, with 13 bases between. The CDR3 is 15 residues long. Germline CDR1 and CDR2: MNHEY and SMNVEV (reference sequence). The CDR3 reads CASSAPGWGTDTQYF. The CDR3 region has the DNA TGTGCCAGCAGTGCCCCAGGGTGGGGCACAGATACGCAGTATTTT.

This clonotype was recorded at least ten times. CDR3 coding DNA: TGTGCCAGCAGCCGGGACCCCTTAGGTACAGATACGCAGTATTTT. Translating gives CASSRDPLGTDTQYF. This chain joins TRBV7-2 and TRBJ2-3, with D tentatively TRBD1 or TRBD2 (5 bases each). CDR1 and CDR2 from the germline V gene are SGHTA and FQGNSA. CDR3 size: 15 residues. The V and J ends lost 5 bases and 3 bases respectively, with 15 bases between them.

The rearrangement uses TRBV9 and TRBJ1-6; no clear D. The CDR3 has 15 amino acids. The V end was cut by 0 bases, the J end by 7 bases, with 11 bases between. CDR1 SGDLS and CDR2 YYNGEE come from the germline V gene. In DNA, the CDR3 is TGTGCCAGCAGCGTAGAACCGGGGATCAATTCACCCCTCCACTTT. Translation gives CASSVEPGINSPLHF. Variable domain in full (rest from reference TRBV9 and TRBJ1-6): DSGVTQTPKHLITATGQRVTLRCSPRSGDLSVYWYQQSLDQGLQFLIQYYNGEERAKGNILERFSAQQFPDLHSELNLSSLELGDSALYFCASSVEPGINSPLHFGNGTRLTVT.

This clonotype was seen a few times. This chain uses TRBV29-1 with TRBJ1-1; TRBD1 might be the D (6 bases). The germline CDR1 and CDR2 sequences are SQVTM and ANQGSEA. The V end was cut by 7 bases, the J end by 4 bases, with 22 bases between. The CDR3 length is 15 residues. The CDR3 region is CSAEGVGPGLTEAFF. CDR3 DNA: TGCAGCGCCGAGGGGGTGGGTCCAGGTCTCACTGAAGCTTTCTTT.

This rearrangement joins TRBV6-1 to TRBJ2-7; perhaps D is TRBD1 or TRBD2 (5 bases each). From germline, CDR1 is MNHNS and CDR2 SASEGT. The CDR3 is 14 amino acids. Trimming removed 9 bases from V and 4 bases from J, with 19 bases in between. The CDR3 nucleotides read TGTGCCAGAACCACCGGGACCGGTCTTTACGAGCAGTACGTC. Its protein product is CARTTGTGLYEQYV.